The 9 T cell receptor beta chains reported below all come from one sample, sequenced in a study of cytomegalovirus exposure and HLA in healthy donors. It was with 60 Vbeta and 13 Jbeta primers that the PCR ran. The data were produced by immunoSEQ multiplex PCR, yet TCRdb's version contains in-frame clones alone and is incomplete. This table has more than 80,000 clones, 75% appearing once. Sequencing was done on a sample of PBMCs. These receptors came from a male donor in good health and CMV-seropositive.

The V call is TRBV5-1, the J call TRBJ2-3; 10 nucleotides line up with TRBD2. The length of the CDR3 is 14 residues. CDR1 and CDR2 (germline): SGHRS, YFSETQ. V dropped 7 bases and J dropped 2; count of bases not matched to a gene: 4. The CDR3 DNA follows: TGCGCCAGCTCAGCGGGAGGGCCCACAGATACGCAGTATTTT. Translation gives CASSAGGPTDTQYF.

The rearrangement uses TRBV11-2 and TRBJ1-2; 9 nucleotides line up with TRBD1. The CDR3 has 18 residues. V lost 4 bases and J lost 0; bases outside the gene matches: 12. In germline, CDR1 is SGHAT, CDR2 FQNNGV. Written as DNA, the CDR3 is TGTGCCAGCAGCTCTCTCCGGGACAGGGCCCTAGCTAACTATGGCTACACCTTC. It translates to CASSSLRDRALANYGYTF. The variable domain in full, with the rest retrieved from reference TRBV11-2 and TRBJ1-2, is EAGVAQSPRYKIIEKRQSVAFWCNPISGHATLYWYQQILGQGPKLLIQFQNNGVVDDSQLPKDRFSAERLKGVDSTLKIQPAKLEDSAVYLCASSSLRDRALANYGYTFGSGTRLTVV.

The rearrangement uses TRBV5-8 and TRBJ1-2; TRBD1 agrees at 7 bases. Germline-derived CDR1 and CDR2 are SGHTS and YDEGEE. CDR3 length equals 14 residues. The J segment lost 4 bases and the V segment lost 4 bases, leaving 7 bases of the junction unmatched. The CDR3 reads CASSLTGKSYGYTF. CDR3 DNA sequence: TGTGCCAGCAGCCTGACAGGGAAGAGCTATGGCTACACCTTC.

J is TRBJ2-3 and V is TRBV30; 10 positions agree with TRBD2. The CDR3 sequence is 15 residues long. V shed 0 bases, J shed 3 bases, and the junction held 3 bases outside the gene matches. In germline, CDR1 is GTSNPN, CDR2 SVGIG (reference sequence). CDR3 sequence reads: CAWSVPSGRTDTQYF. CDR3 DNA: TGTGCCTGGAGTGTCCCTAGCGGGAGAACAGATACGCAGTATTTT.

The rearrangement uses TRBV27 and TRBJ2-7; 8 bases line up with TRBD2. V lost 2 bases, J lost 3 bases, and 9 bases stayed unmatched. CDR1 and CDR2 from the germline V gene are MNHEY and SMNVEV (reference sequence). The CDR3 length is 16 residues. The CDR3 sequence is CASSLTFGGVIYEQYF. CDR3 DNA: TGTGCCAGCAGTTTAACGTTCGGGGGGGTTATCTACGAGCAGTACTTC.

Here the CDR3 DNA reads TGTGCCAGTAGTATACCCGGGACAGGGTACACCGGGGAGCTGTTTTTT. It encodes CASSIPGTGYTGELFF. The V call is TRBV19, the J call TRBJ2-2; 9 bases agree with TRBD1. This CDR3 contains 16 residues. Germline loops: CDR1 LNHDA, CDR2 SQIVND (reference sequence). The V segment lost 2 bases and the J segment 3 bases; nucleotides outside the gene matches: 4. Using reference TRBV19 and TRBJ2-2 for the parts outside the CDR3, the full variable domain is DGGITQSPKYLFRKEGQNVTLSCEQNLNHDAMYWYRQDPGQGLRLIYYSQIVNDFQKGDIAEGYSVSREKKESFPLTVTSAQKNPTAFYLCASSIPGTGYTGELFFGEGSRLTVL.

A few counts support this clone. The chain joins TRBV7-9 to TRBJ2-3; 12 nucleotides align to TRBD2. Losses at the gene ends were 1 base for V and 9 bases for J; bases not matched to a gene: 8. CDR1 and CDR2 (germline): SEHNR, FQNEAQ (reference sequence). This CDR3 is 16 amino acids long. CDR3 protein: CASSLGTSGAGGTQYF. The CDR3 DNA follows: TGTGCCAGCAGCTTAGGGACTAGCGGGGCCGGAGGGACGCAGTATTTT.

This chain connects TRBV28 to TRBJ2-7, with a weak D call TRBD1 (5 bases). CDR1 and CDR2 (germline): MDHEN, SYDVKM. Trimming left V 4 bases short and J 5 bases short, with 6 bases between. The CDR3 length is 11 residues. The CDR3 coding sequence is TGTGCCAGCAGTTACAGGAACGAGCAGTACTTC. Its translation: CASSYRNEQYF.

The rearrangement joins TRBV9 to TRBJ1-1; D is unresolved. Germline CDR1 SGDLS, CDR2 YYNGEE. This CDR3 has 14 amino acids. Trimming removed 0 bases from V and 6 bases from J, with 12 bases in between. CDR3 amino acids: CASSVEEGRAEAFF. CDR3 bases: TGTGCCAGCAGCGTAGAAGAGGGAAGGGCTGAAGCTTTCTTT.